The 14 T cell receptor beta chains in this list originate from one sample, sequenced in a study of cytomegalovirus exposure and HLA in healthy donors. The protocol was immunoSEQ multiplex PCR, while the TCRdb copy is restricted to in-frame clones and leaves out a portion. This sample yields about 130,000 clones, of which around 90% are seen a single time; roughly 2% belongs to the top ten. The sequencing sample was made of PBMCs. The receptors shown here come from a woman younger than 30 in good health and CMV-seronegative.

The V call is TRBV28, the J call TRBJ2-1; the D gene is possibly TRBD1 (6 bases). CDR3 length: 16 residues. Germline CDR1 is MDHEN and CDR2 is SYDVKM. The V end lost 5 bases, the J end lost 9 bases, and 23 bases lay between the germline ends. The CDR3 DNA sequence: TGTGCCAGCAGTCTCCAGGGGAGCGGAGCATATCGTGAGCAGTTCTTC. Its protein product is CASSLQGSGAYREQFF. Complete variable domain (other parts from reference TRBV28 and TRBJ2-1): DVKVTQSSRYLVKRTGEKVFLECVQDMDHENMFWYRQDPGLGLRLIYFSYDVKMKEKGDIPEGYSVSREKKERFSLILESASTNQTSMYLCASSLQGSGAYREQFFGPGTRLTVL.

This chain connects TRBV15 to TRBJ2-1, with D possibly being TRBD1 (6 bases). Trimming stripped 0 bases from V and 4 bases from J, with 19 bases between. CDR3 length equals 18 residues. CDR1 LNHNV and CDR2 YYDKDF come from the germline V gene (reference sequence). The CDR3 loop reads CATSRDQGAGDLYNEQFF. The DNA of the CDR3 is TGTGCCACCAGCAGAGATCAGGGAGCAGGGGACCTGTACAATGAGCAGTTCTTC.

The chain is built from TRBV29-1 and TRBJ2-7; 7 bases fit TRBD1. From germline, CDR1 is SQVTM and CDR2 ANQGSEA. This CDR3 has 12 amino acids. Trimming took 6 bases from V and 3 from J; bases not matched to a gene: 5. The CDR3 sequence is CSVGQVGYEQYF. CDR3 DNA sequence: TGCAGCGTCGGACAGGTGGGCTACGAGCAGTACTTC.

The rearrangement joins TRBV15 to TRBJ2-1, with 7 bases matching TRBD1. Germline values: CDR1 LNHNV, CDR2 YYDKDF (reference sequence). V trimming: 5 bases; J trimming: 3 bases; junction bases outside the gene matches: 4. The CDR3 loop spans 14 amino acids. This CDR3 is CATSGGQIYNEQFF. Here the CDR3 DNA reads TGTGCCACCAGCGGGGGACAGATCTACAATGAGCAGTTCTTC.

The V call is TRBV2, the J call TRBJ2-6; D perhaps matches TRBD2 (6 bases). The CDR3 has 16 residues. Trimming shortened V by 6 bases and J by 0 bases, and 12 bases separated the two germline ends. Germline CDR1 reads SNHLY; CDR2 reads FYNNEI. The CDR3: CASSPSAASGANVLTF. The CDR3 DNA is TGTGCCAGCAGCCCTAGCGCTGCCTCTGGGGCCAACGTCCTGACTTTC.

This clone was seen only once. CDR3 loop: CASSPRGSNQPQHF. The CDR3 DNA reads TGTGCCAGCAGTCCCAGGGGTAGCAATCAGCCCCAGCATTTT. The chain carries TRBV28 and TRBJ1-5; TRBD1 is a possible D gene (6 bases). This CDR3 contains 14 residues. Trimming stripped 5 bases from V and 0 bases from J, with 8 bases between. Germline V lookup: CDR1 MDHEN, CDR2 SYDVKM.

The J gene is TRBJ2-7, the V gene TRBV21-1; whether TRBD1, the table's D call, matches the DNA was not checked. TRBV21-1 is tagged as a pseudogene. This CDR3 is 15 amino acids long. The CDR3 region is CASSKAQEPSYEQYF. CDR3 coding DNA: TGTGCCAGCAGCAAAGCCCAGGAACCTTCCTACGAGCAGTACTTC.

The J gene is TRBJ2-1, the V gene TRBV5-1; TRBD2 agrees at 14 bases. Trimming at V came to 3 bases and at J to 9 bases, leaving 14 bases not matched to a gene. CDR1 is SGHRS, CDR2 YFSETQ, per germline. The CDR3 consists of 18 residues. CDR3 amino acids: CASSSGLAGAGRRGEQFF. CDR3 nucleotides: TGCGCCAGCAGCTCGGGACTAGCGGGAGCTGGACGAAGGGGTGAGCAGTTCTTC.

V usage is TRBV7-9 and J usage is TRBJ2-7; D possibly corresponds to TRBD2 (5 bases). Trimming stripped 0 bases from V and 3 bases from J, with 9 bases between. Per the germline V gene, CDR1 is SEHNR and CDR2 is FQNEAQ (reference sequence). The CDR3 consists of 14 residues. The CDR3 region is CASSLAGVLYEQYF. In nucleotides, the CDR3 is TGTGCCAGCAGCTTAGCGGGAGTGCTCTACGAGCAGTACTTC.

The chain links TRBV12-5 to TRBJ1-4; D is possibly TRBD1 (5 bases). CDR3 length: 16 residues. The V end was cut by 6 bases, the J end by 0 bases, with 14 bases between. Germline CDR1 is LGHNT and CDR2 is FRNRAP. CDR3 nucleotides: TGTGCTAGTGGACCCTATGGGGCGGCAACTAATGAAAAACTGTTTTTT. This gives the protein CASGPYGAATNEKLFF.

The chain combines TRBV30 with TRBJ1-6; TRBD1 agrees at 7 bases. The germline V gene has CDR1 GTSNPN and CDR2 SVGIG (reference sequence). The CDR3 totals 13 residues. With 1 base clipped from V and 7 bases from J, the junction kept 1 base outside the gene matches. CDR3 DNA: TGTGCCTGGAGTGACAGGGGAAATTCACCCCTCCACTTT. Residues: CAWSDRGNSPLHF.

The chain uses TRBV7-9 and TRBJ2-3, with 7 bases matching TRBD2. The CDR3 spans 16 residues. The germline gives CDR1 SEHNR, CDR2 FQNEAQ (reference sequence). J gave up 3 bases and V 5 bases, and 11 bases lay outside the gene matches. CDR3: CASSTSKGRETDTQYF. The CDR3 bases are TGTGCCAGCAGCACATCGAAAGGGCGGGAGACAGATACGCAGTATTTT.

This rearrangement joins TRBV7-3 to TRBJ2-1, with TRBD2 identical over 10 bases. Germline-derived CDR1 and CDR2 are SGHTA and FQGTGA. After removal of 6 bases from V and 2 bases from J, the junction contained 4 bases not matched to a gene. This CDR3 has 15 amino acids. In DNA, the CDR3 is TGTGCCAGCAGTGGGGGACTAGCGACCTACAATGAGCAGTTCTTC. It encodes CASSGGLATYNEQFF.

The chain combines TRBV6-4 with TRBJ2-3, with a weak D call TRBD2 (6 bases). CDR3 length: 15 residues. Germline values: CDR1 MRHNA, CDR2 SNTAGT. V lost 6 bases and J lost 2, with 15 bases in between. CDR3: CASSLSSEITDTQYF. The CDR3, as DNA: TGTGCCAGCAGCCTGTCTAGCGAGATCACAGATACGCAGTATTTT.